Below are 26 T cell receptor beta chains sequenced from a single sample in a study of early T cells in non-severe SARS-CoV-2 infection. TCRdb fed the 5' RACE reads into MiXCR, producing one record per CDR3 protein. The sample lists tens of thousands of distinct CDR3 sequences; roughly 8.7% were seen once. The sequenced sample consisted of whole blood. The receptor source for this set is an adult who was a healthcare worker with PCR-confirmed SARS-CoV-2 infection or an uninfected control (not recorded which).

The V gene is TRBV19, the J gene TRBJ2-2; 8 nucleotides agree with TRBD2. Unmatched junction bases numbered 4, after V lost 4 bases and J lost 9 bases. This CDR3 contains 13 residues. Germline V gives CDR1 LNHDA, CDR2 SQIVND (reference sequence). The CDR3 bases are TGTGCCAGTAGTACCCGGGGGGGTAGGGAGCTGTTTTTT. Protein product: CASSTRGGRELFF.

The chain combines TRBV5-1 with TRBJ1-1; D is unclear. Per germline, CDR1 SGHRS and CDR2 YFSETQ. V was clipped by 0 bases and J by 1 base, with 10 bases between them. This CDR3 spans 15 amino acids. The CDR3 reads CASSLGSHENTEAFF. CDR3 coding DNA: TGCGCCAGCAGCTTGGGATCACACGAGAACACTGAAGCTTTCTTT.

At least ten counts were recorded for this clonotype. The V and J genes are TRBV3-1 and TRBJ1-5; D is ambiguous. Germline loops: CDR1 LGHDT, CDR2 YNNKEL (reference sequence). V gave up 0 bases and J gave up 3 bases, with 3 bases separating them. This CDR3 has 13 amino acids. The CDR3 nucleotides read TGTGCCAGCAGCCAAGATTTCAATCAGCCCCAGCATTTT. It encodes CASSQDFNQPQHF.

The genes are TRBV2 and TRBJ1-4; unclear D gene. Looked up from germline, CDR1 is SNHLY and CDR2 is FYNNEI. This CDR3 spans 13 amino acids. The V gene lost 5 bases and the J gene lost 4 bases, with 8 bases spanning the gap. CDR3 coding DNA: TGTGCCAGCAGTCGAAGATTTAATGAAAAACTGTTTTTT. This gives the protein CASSRRFNEKLFF. The variable domain in full, with the rest retrieved from reference TRBV2 and TRBJ1-4, is EPEVTQTPSHQVTQMGQEVILRCVPISNHLYFYWYRQILGQKVEFLVSFYNNEISEKSEIFDDQFSVERPDGSNFTLKIRSTKLEDSAMYFCASSRRFNEKLFFGSGTQLSVL.

This clonotype was detected ten times or more. The chain links TRBV11-2 to TRBJ2-1, with TRBD2 matching 8 bases. CDR3 size: 15 residues. Looked up from germline, CDR1 is SGHAT and CDR2 is FQNNGV. V was pared by 5 bases and J by 6 bases, with 9 bases of the junction left unmatched. In DNA, the CDR3 is TGTGCCAGCAGCCCCGCCGGGACTAGAGGCAATGAGCAGTTCTTC. Its translation: CASSPAGTRGNEQFF.

This clonotype appeared a few times. This chain links TRBV2 with TRBJ2-6; D is unclear. Germline loops: CDR1 SNHLY, CDR2 FYNNEI. V lost 5 bases to trimming and J lost 4 bases, with 9 bases between them. CDR3 length: 14 amino acids. The CDR3 loop reads CASSLASGANVLTF. The CDR3 DNA sequence: TGTGCCAGCAGTCTCGCCTCAGGGGCCAACGTCCTGACTTTC.

Ten or more counts support this clonotype. This sequence joins TRBV12-3 or TRBV12-4 and TRBJ2-7; 8 nucleotides match TRBD1. With V trimmed by 4 bases and J by 3 bases, 8 bases remained unmatched. The CDR3 has 15 amino acids. The CDR3 nucleotides read TGTGCCAGCAGTTATTGGACAGGGATTAACTACGAGCAGTACTTC. It translates to CASSYWTGINYEQYF.

About this clonotype itself: A much bigger clone sits one base away, suggesting this may be a read error. The chain recombines TRBV5-1 with TRBJ2-7; 7 nucleotides match TRBD1. The germline gives CDR1 SGHRS, CDR2 YFSETQ. The CDR3 is made up of 14 amino acids. CDR3 sequence: CVSSSTGVRVEQYF. CDR3 in DNA: TGCGTCAGCAGCTCCACAGGGGTGAGGGTCGAGCAGTACTTC.

This clonotype was observed a handful of times. V gene TRBV14 combines with J gene TRBJ2-2, with D uncertain. The CDR3 length is 14 residues. In germline, CDR1 is SGHDN, CDR2 FVKESK. The germline V and J ends were trimmed by 5 bases and 1 base, with 8 bases remaining between them. The CDR3 DNA reads as TGTGCCAGCAGCTTGGCAGGGAACACCGGGGAGCTGTTTTTT. Protein sequence: CASSLAGNTGELFF. Complete variable domain (other parts from reference TRBV14 and TRBJ2-2): EAGVTQFPSHSVIEKGQTVTLRCDPISGHDNLYWYRRVMGKEIKFLLHFVKESKQDESGMPNNRFLAERTGGTYSTLKVQPAELEDSGVYFCASSLAGNTGELFFGEGSRLTVL.

This chain joins TRBV3-2 and TRBJ1-2; the table's D call, TRBD1, has no DNA check behind it. TRBV3-2 has pseudogene status. This CDR3 region has 15 residues. In DNA form, the CDR3 reads TGTGCCAGCAGCCAAATACGGGGGAACAACTATGGCTACACCTTC. This translates into CASSQIRGNNYGYTF.

This clonotype came up a few times. The gene calls are TRBV29-1 and TRBJ2-5; 8 nucleotides line up with TRBD2. The CDR3 runs 16 residues. Germline-derived CDR1 and CDR2 are SQVTM and ANQGSEA. The V gene end was trimmed by 6 bases and the J gene end by 4 bases; junction bases not matched to a gene: 16. In DNA, the CDR3 is TGCAGCGTCACACGGGGCCTCGGGACTAGAAGAGAGACCCAGTACTTC. Translating it yields CSVTRGLGTRRETQYF.

V is TRBV6-5 and J is TRBJ2-4; a weak D match, TRBD1 (5 bases). This CDR3 comprises 16 residues. The germline V and J ends were trimmed by 2 bases and 0 bases, with 11 bases remaining between them. The V gene's germline CDR1 is MNHEY and CDR2 SVGAGI. The CDR3 here is CASSYDWGLAKNIQYF. CDR3 nucleotides: TGTGCCAGCAGTTACGATTGGGGCCTAGCCAAAAACATTCAGTACTTC.

This clonotype appeared many times. V and J are TRBV20-1 and TRBJ1-1; the D gene is possibly TRBD1 (5 bases). The CDR3 sequence is 12 residues long. The germline V gene encodes CDR1 DFQATT and CDR2 SNEGSKA (reference sequence). V was pared by 5 bases and J by 8 bases, with 15 bases between. This CDR3 is CSASKAGTEAFF. In DNA form, the CDR3 reads TGCAGTGCTTCAAAGGCCGGGACGGAAGCTTTCTTT.

This clonotype was counted between two and nine times. The V and J genes are TRBV6-6 and TRBJ1-5; D gene uncertain. Deletions cut 5 bases from V and 1 base from J, with 6 bases between. CDR3 length: 13 residues. The germline gives CDR1 MNHNY, CDR2 SVGAGI (reference sequence). CDR3 loop: CASSSISNQPQHF. CDR3 DNA: TGTGCCAGCAGTAGTATCAGCAATCAGCCCCAGCATTTT.

This clonotype came up many times. V is TRBV6-6 and J is TRBJ1-4; D is possibly TRBD1 (5 bases). Trimming removed 2 bases at V and 0 bases at J, with 13 bases between. This CDR3 has 17 residues. Germline CDR1 and CDR2: MNHNY and SVGAGI (reference sequence). The CDR3 region is CASSYGAQDATNEKLFF. CDR3 coding DNA: TGTGCCAGCAGTTACGGGGCTCAAGACGCAACTAATGAAAAACTGTTTTTT.

The chain has TRBV29-1 and TRBJ2-3; D possibly corresponds to TRBD2 (5 bases). V lost 0 bases, J lost 9 bases, and 16 bases lay in between. This CDR3 spans 14 amino acids. Germline V gives CDR1 SQVTM, CDR2 ANQGSEA. The CDR3 spells CSVEDARVRATQYF. CDR3 sequence (DNA): TGCAGCGTTGAAGATGCGAGGGTACGCGCAACGCAGTATTTT.

This clonotype turned up a few times. The rearrangement joins TRBV29-1 to TRBJ2-1; 12 bases are a match to TRBD2. Trimming cost V 7 bases and J 6 bases; bases outside gene matches: 7. Per the germline V gene, CDR1 is SQVTM and CDR2 is ANQGSEA. CDR3 length: 14 amino acids. This CDR3 is CSGLAGGPSNEQFF. CDR3 sequence (DNA): TGCAGCGGTCTAGCGGGAGGGCCTTCCAATGAGCAGTTCTTC.

Here the CDR3 DNA reads TGTGCTAGTGGTTTCCTCCCTAGCGGGGGTACAGATACGCAGTATTTT. This sequence encodes CASGFLPSGGTDTQYF. The chain recombines TRBV12-5 with TRBJ2-3, with 10 bases that match TRBD2. This CDR3 is built from 16 residues. V lost 3 bases and J lost 3; bases outside the gene matches: 6. From germline, CDR1 is LGHNT and CDR2 FRNRAP.

Worth noting for this clonotype: A much larger clone lies one base from this, so it may be a read error. The V and J genes are TRBV6-2 or TRBV6-3 and TRBJ2-7; D might be TRBD1 (6 bases). Between the trimmed V and J ends, which lost 9 bases and 12 bases, there was a span of 27 bases. The CDR3 length is 14 residues. Germline V gives CDR1 MNHEY, CDR2 SVGEGT. CDR3 in amino acids: CASLRQENFPLRYF. The CDR3 DNA reads as TGTGCCAGTCTCAGACAGGAAAACTTCCCACTTCGGTACTTC.

This clonotype was seen ten or more times. The J gene is TRBJ1-4, the V gene TRBV7-9; D uncertain. CDR3 length equals 15 residues. Looked up from germline, CDR1 is SEHNR and CDR2 is FQNEAQ (reference sequence). Trimming cost V 6 bases and J 0 bases, with 11 bases left between them. This CDR3 reads CASRHRSATNEKLFF. The CDR3 DNA follows: TGTGCCAGCAGACACCGATCCGCAACTAATGAAAAACTGTTTTTT.

In its sample, this clonotype was seen a few times. This chain connects TRBV3-1 to TRBJ1-6, with 7 bases fitting TRBD1. Germline values: CDR1 LGHDT, CDR2 YNNKEL (reference sequence). CDR3 length equals 13 residues. The junction had 5 bases not matched to a gene; V was cut back by 8 bases and J by 7 bases. The CDR3 region is CASGTVGNSPLHF. In nucleotides, the CDR3 is TGTGCCAGCGGGACAGTGGGGAATTCACCCCTCCACTTT.

The chain recombines TRBV25-1 with TRBJ1-5; D call uncertain. The CDR3 loop spans 13 amino acids. Germline loops: CDR1 MGHDK, CDR2 SYGVNS. V was clipped by 8 bases and J by 2 bases, with 10 bases between them. CDR3 DNA sequence: TGTGCCAGCGGACTTATCGGCAATCAGCCCCAGCATTTT. Translated: CASGLIGNQPQHF. Combining the CDR3 with reference TRBV25-1 and TRBJ1-5 gives the whole variable domain EADIYQTPRYLVIGTGKKITLECSQTMGHDKMYWYQQDPGMELHLIHYSYGVNSTEKGDLSSESTVSRIRTEHFPLTLESARPSHTSQYLCASGLIGNQPQHFGDGTRLSIL.

The rearrangement joins TRBV10-2 to TRBJ2-3; D remains unclear. V lost 6 bases, J lost 2 bases, and 6 bases lay in between. This CDR3 spans 12 amino acids. The germline CDR1 and CDR2 sequences are WSHSY and SAAADI. CDR3 sequence: CASSLPTDTQYF. CDR3 in DNA: TGCGCCAGCAGCCTCCCCACAGATACGCAGTATTTT.

The chain links TRBV19 to TRBJ2-1; either TRBD1 or TRBD2 may fit D (5 bases each). V was shortened by 3 bases and J by 1 base, with 10 bases between the two germline ends. Looked up from germline, CDR1 is LNHDA and CDR2 is SQIVND (reference sequence). The length of the CDR3 is 15 residues. The CDR3 loop reads CASSIVEGSYNEQFF. CDR3 DNA sequence: TGTGCCAGTAGTATCGTAGAGGGGTCCTACAATGAGCAGTTCTTC.

Only a few counts were recorded for this clonotype. The V and J genes are TRBV20-1 and TRBJ2-1, with a weak D call TRBD2 (6 bases). This CDR3 spans 13 amino acids. The V and J ends lost 3 bases and 9 bases respectively, with 15 bases between them. The germline V gene encodes CDR1 DFQATT and CDR2 SNEGSKA (reference sequence). CDR3 sequence reads: CSASPPGESEQFF. Here the CDR3 DNA reads TGCAGTGCTAGCCCCCCGGGGGAGAGTGAGCAGTTCTTC.

The chain recombines TRBV14 with TRBJ2-2; TRBD2 matches at 7 bases. Unmatched junction bases numbered 7, after V lost 0 bases and J lost 3 bases. Germline V gives CDR1 SGHDN, CDR2 FVKESK. The CDR3 consists of 17 residues. CDR3 amino acids: CASSQDMREGDTGELFF. CDR3 in DNA: TGTGCCAGCAGCCAAGATATGAGGGAGGGCGACACCGGGGAGCTGTTTTTT.